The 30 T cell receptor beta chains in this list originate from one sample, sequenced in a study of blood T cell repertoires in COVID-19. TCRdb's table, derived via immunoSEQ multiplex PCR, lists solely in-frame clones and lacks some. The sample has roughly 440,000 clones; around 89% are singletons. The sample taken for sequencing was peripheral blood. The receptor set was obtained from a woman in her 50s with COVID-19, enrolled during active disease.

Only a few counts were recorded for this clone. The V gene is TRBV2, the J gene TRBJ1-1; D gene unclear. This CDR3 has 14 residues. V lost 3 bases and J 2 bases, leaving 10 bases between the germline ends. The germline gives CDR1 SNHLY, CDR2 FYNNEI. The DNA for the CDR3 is TGTGCCAGCAGTGAGGTTTTCAGAAACACTGAAGCTTTCTTT. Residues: CASSEVFRNTEAFF.

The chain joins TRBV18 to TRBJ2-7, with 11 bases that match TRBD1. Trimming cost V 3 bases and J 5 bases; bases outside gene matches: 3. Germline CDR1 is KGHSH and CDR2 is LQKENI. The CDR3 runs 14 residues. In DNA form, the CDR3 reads TGTGCCAGCTCACCTCGGGACAGGGGGAACGAGCAGTACTTC. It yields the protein CASSPRDRGNEQYF.

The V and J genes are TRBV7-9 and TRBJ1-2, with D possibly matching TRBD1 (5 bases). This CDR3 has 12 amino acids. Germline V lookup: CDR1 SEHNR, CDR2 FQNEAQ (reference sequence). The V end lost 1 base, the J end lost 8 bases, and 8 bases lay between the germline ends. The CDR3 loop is CASSLGQNGYTF. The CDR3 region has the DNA TGTGCCAGCAGCTTAGGACAGAACGGCTACACCTTC.

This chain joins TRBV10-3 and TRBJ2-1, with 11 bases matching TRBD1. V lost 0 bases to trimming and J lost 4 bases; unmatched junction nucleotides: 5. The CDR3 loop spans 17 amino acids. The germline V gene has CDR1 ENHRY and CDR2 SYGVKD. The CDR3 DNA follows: TGTGCCATCAGTGAGTCACGGACAGGGGGCCGGTACAATGAGCAGTTCTTC. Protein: CAISESRTGGRYNEQFF.

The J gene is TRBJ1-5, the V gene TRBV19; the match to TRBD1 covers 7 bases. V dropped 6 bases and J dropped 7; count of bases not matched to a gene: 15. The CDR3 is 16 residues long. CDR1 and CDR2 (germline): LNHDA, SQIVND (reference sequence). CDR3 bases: TGTGCCAGTAGCCTTCCCCCAGGGGGAGCAGGGCAGCCCCAGCATTTT. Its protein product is CASSLPPGGAGQPQHF.

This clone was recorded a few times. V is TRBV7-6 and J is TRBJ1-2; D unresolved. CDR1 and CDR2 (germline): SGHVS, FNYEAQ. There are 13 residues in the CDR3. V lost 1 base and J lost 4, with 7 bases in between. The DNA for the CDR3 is TGTGCCAGCAGCTTAGGGCAGTTCTATGGCTACACCTTC. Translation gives CASSLGQFYGYTF.

The CDR3 reads CASSPTRAQSTDTQYF. CDR3 in DNA: TGTGCCAGCAGCCCCACGAGGGCCCAAAGCACAGATACGCAGTATTTT. The J gene is TRBJ2-3, the V gene TRBV11-2; D is possibly TRBD2 (5 bases). V shed 5 bases and J shed 0 bases, with 15 bases lying between them. Germline CDR1 is SGHAT and CDR2 is FQNNGV. This CDR3 has 16 amino acids.

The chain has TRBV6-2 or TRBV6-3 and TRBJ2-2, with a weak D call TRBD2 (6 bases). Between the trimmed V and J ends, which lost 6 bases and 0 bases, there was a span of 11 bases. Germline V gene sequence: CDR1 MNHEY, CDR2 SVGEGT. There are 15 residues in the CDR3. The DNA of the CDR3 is TGTGCCAGCAGCCCCTGGGACTCGAACACCGGGGAGCTGTTTTTT. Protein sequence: CASSPWDSNTGELFF.

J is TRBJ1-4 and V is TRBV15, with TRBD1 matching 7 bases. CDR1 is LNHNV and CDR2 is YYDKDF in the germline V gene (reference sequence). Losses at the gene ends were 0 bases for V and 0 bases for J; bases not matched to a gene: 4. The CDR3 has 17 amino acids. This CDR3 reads CATSRDLQGATNEKLFF. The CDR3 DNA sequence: TGTGCCACCAGCAGAGATCTGCAGGGGGCAACTAATGAAAAACTGTTTTTT.

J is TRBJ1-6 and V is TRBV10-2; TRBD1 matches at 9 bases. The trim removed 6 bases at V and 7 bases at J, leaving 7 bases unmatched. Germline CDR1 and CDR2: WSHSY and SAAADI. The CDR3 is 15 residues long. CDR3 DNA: TGCGCCAGCAGCGTGTCCGGGACAGGGAATTCACCCCTCCACTTT. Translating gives CASSVSGTGNSPLHF.

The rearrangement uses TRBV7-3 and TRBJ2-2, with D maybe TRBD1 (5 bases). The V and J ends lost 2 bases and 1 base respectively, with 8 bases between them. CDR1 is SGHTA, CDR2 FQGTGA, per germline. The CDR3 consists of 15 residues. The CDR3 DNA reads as TGTGCCAGCAGCTTAGGGCAGGGGAACACCGGGGAGCTGTTTTTT. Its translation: CASSLGQGNTGELFF.

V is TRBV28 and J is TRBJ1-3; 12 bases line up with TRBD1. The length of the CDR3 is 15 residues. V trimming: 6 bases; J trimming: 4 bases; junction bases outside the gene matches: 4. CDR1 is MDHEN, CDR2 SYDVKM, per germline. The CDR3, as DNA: TGTGCCAGCAGCCGGGACAGGGGGCGAGGAAACACCATATATTTT. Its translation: CASSRDRGRGNTIYF.

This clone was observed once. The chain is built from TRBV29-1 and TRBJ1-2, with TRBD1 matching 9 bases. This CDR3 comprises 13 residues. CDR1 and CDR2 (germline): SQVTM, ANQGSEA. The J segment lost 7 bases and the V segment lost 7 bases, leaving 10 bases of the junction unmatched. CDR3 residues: CSGGQGMDGGYTF. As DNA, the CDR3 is TGCAGCGGTGGACAGGGGATGGACGGTGGCTACACCTTC.

In nucleotides, the CDR3 is TGTGCCAGCAGAGGGGCCCCTAAAGCCCAGCATTTT. Translating gives CASRGAPKAQHF. The chain carries TRBV6-5 and TRBJ1-5, with D perhaps matching TRBD1 (5 bases). With 6 bases removed from V and 11 bases from J, the gap between germline ends came to 14 bases. Germline V gene sequence: CDR1 MNHEY, CDR2 SVGAGI. The CDR3 sequence is 12 residues long.

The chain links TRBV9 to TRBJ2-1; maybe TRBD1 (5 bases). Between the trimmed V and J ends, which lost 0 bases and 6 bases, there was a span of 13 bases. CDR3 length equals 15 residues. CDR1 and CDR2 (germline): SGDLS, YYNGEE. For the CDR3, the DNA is TGTGCCAGCAGCGTAGTGCCAGGGTTCGGCAATGAGCAGTTCTTC. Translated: CASSVVPGFGNEQFF.

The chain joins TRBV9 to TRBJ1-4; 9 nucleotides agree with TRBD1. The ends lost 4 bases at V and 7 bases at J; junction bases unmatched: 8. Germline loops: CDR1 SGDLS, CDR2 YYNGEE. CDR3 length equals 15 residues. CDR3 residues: CASSPGQGSSEKLFF. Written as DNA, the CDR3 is TGTGCCAGCAGCCCGGGACAGGGATCTAGTGAAAAACTGTTTTTT.

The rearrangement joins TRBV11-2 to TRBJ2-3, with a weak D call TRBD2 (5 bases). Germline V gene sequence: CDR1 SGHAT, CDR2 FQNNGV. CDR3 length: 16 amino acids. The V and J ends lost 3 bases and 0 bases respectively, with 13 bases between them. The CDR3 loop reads CASSFLAAESTDTQYF. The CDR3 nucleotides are TGTGCCAGCAGCTTTCTGGCAGCGGAAAGCACAGATACGCAGTATTTT.

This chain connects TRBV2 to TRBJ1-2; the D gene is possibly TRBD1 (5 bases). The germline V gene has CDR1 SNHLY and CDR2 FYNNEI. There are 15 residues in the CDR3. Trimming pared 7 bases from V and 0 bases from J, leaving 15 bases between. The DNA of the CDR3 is TGTGCCAGCACCAGTCCAGGGCTTTCTAACTATGGCTACACCTTC. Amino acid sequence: CASTSPGLSNYGYTF.

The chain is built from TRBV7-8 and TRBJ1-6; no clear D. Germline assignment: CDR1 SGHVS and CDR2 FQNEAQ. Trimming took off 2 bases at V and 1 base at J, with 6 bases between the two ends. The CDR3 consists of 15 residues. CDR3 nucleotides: TGTGCCAGCAGCTTAATTCTATCCTATAATTCACCCCTCCACTTT. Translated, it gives CASSLILSYNSPLHF.

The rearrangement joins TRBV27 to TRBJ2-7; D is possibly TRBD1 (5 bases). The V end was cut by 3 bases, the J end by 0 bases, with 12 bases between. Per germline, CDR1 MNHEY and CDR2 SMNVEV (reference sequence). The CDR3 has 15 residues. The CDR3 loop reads CASSFLSRDSYEQYF. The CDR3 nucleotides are TGTGCCAGCAGTTTTCTCAGCAGGGACTCCTACGAGCAGTACTTC.

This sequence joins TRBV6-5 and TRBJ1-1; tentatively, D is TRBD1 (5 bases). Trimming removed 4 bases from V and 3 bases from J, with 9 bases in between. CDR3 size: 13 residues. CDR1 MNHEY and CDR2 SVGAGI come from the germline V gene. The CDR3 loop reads CASSFRVDTEAFF. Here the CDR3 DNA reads TGTGCCAGCAGTTTCAGGGTCGACACTGAAGCTTTCTTT.

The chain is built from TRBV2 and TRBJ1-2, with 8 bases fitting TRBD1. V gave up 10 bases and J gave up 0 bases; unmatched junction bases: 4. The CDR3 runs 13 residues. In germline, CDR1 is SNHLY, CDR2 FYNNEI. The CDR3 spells CATGDRSNYGYTF. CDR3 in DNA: TGTGCCACGGGGGACAGGTCTAACTATGGCTACACCTTC.

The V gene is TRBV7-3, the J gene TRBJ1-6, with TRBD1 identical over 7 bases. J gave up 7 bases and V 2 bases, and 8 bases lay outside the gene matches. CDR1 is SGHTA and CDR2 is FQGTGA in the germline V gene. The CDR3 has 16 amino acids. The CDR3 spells CASSLRGGQSNSPLHF. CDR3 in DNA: TGTGCCAGCAGCTTACGAGGGGGACAGTCAAATTCACCCCTCCACTTT.

In DNA form, the CDR3 reads TGTGCCAGCAGTTTAACACGCGGGGGGGAGCTGTTTTTT. Translating gives CASSLTRGGELFF. The gene calls are TRBV12-3 or TRBV12-4 and TRBJ2-2; D might be TRBD2 (5 bases). Deletions cut 2 bases from V and 8 bases from J, with 9 bases between. The CDR3 has 13 amino acids.

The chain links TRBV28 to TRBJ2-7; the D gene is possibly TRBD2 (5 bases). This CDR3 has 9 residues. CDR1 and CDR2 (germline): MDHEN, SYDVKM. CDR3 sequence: CAEGTKEYF. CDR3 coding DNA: TGTGCAGAGGGTACAAAGGAGTACTTC.

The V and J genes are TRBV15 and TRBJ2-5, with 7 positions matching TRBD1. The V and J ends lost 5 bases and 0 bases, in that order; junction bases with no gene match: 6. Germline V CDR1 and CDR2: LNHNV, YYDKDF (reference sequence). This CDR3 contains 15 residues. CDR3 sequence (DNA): TGTGCCACCAGCTGGGCGACAGGGTACCAAGAGACCCAGTACTTC. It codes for CATSWATGYQETQYF. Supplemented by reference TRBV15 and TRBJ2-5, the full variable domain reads DAMVIQNPRYQVTQFGKPVTLSCSQTLNHNVMYWYQQKSSQAPKLLFHYYDKDFNNEADTPDNFQSRRPNTSFCFLDIRSPGLGDTAMYLCATSWATGYQETQYFGPGTRLLVL.

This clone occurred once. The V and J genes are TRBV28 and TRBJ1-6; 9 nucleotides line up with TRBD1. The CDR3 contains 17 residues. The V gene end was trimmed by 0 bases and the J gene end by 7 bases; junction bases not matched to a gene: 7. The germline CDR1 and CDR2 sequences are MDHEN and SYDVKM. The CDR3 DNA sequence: TGTGCCAGCAGTTTATGGGCAGGAGGACAGGGGAATTCACCCCTCCACTTT. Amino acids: CASSLWAGGQGNSPLHF.

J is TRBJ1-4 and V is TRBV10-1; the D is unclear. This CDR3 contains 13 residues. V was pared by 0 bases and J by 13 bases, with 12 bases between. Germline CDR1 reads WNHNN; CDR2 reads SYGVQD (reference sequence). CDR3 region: CASSESGVARLFF. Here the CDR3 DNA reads TGCGCCAGCAGTGAGTCCGGAGTGGCTAGACTGTTTTTT.

CDR3 region: CASSLDVGGGNTIYF. CDR3 sequence (DNA): TGTGCCAGCAGCTTAGACGTGGGAGGAGGAAACACCATATATTTT. This chain connects TRBV7-2 to TRBJ1-3; no definite D call. Germline V gene sequence: CDR1 SGHTA, CDR2 FQGNSA. The CDR3 has 15 amino acids. V dropped 1 base and J dropped 4 bases, with 11 bases sitting between them.

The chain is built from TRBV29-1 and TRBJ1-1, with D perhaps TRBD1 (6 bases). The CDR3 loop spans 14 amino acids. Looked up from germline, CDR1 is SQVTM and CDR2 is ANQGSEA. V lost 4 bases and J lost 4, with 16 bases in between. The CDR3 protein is CSVVGGAEGTEAFF. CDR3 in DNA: TGCAGCGTTGTGGGGGGGGCAGAGGGCACTGAAGCTTTCTTT.